This TCR beta chain was sequenced in a study of blood T cells in healthy people across ages. Primed by a sample-barcoded 5' primer and a J-beta primer mix, a second PCR proceeded for about 6 to 12 cycles. A single record per CDR3 protein comes from TCRdb applying MiXCR to the 5' RACE reads. The sample includes about 1.8 million distinct CDR3 sequences, roughly 49% of them seen just once. This CDR3 is built from 15 residues. V was trimmed by 0 bases and J by 5 bases, leaving 16 bases between them. Looked up from germline, CDR1 is DFQATT and CDR2 is SNEGSKA (reference sequence). The genes are TRBV20-1 and TRBJ1-2, with TRBD1 as a possible D gene (5 bases). This TCR came from a woman aged 40 to 50 in good health. The sequenced material came from blood. The CDR3 is CSARDLWGGLYGYTF. The CDR3 region has the DNA TGCAGTGCTAGAGATCTGTGGGGCGGACTATATGGCTACACCTTC.